One sample yielded the 5 T cell receptor beta chains listed below, sequenced in a study of Graves' ophthalmopathy and Graves' hyperthyroidism. Amplification of the TCR beta CDR3 regions used RNA transcripts (as template). HTBI primers served in a first-round RT-PCR, which a second-round multiplex PCR followed. TCRdb recomputed calls from the multiplex PCR reads with MiXCR, one row per CDR3 protein. The table has about 500,000 distinct CDR3 sequences, around 14% seen once. The material sequenced was blood. The receptors here all came from a woman under 40 with Graves' ophthalmopathy.

This clonotype was detected ten times or more. This sequence joins TRBV3-1 and TRBJ2-7, with D perhaps being TRBD1 or TRBD2 (5 bases each). CDR1 is LGHDT, CDR2 YNNKEL, per germline (reference sequence). V was clipped by 4 bases and J by 5 bases, with 12 bases between them. This CDR3 has 13 residues. CDR3 coding DNA: TGTGCCAGCAGCCCCACGGGGCCCAACGAGCAGTACTTC. It translates to CASSPTGPNEQYF.

The CDR3 is CASSYGGEKGGYTF. The CDR3 DNA is TGTGCCAGCAGTTACGGGGGGGAAAAGGGTGGCTACACCTTC. J is TRBJ1-2 and V is TRBV6-5, with a tentative D call TRBD1 (5 bases). The CDR3 covers 14 residues. Trimming took off 2 bases at V and 7 bases at J, with 14 bases between the two ends. Germline CDR1 MNHEY, CDR2 SVGAGI.

The table lists this clonotype with many counts. This chain uses TRBV11-2 with TRBJ1-1; the D is unclear. Germline CDR1 reads SGHAT; CDR2 reads FQNNGV. This CDR3 comprises 16 residues. V lost 1 base, J lost 0 bases, and 12 bases lay in between. This CDR3 reads CASSLGPGRVNTEAFF. CDR3 in DNA: TGTGCCAGCAGCTTAGGTCCAGGAAGGGTGAACACTGAAGCTTTCTTT.

This clonotype was observed at least ten times. V is TRBV6-2 or TRBV6-3 and J is TRBJ1-2; D call uncertain. CDR1 and CDR2 from the germline V gene are MNHEY and SVGEGT. Trimming left V 3 bases short and J 5 bases short, with 7 bases between. The CDR3 length is 12 residues. The CDR3 spells CASSYHRYGYTF. In nucleotides, the CDR3 is TGTGCCAGCAGTTATCACAGATATGGCTACACCTTC.

A few counts support this clonotype. At one boundary the junction diverges from the germline segment, which might be a read error. The rearrangement links TRBV3-1 to TRBJ2-1, with TRBD1 as a possible D gene (7 bases). The CDR3 is made up of 16 amino acids. Germline V gives CDR1 LGHDT, CDR2 YNNKEL (reference sequence). The CDR3 here is CASSQERQGGLNGQFF. For the CDR3, the DNA is TGTGCCAGCAGCCAAGAGAGGCAGGGGGGCCTTAATGGGCAGTTCTTC.